This T cell receptor beta chain was sequenced during a study of shared clonotypes between healthy human individuals. Trimming removed 2 bases from V and 2 bases from J; junction bases left unmatched: 11. The CDR3 has 17 residues. The germline V gene has CDR1 SGDLS and CDR2 YYNGEE. Only in-frame clones appear in the TCRdb table, and some are missing; sequencing was by immunoSEQ multiplex PCR. In the table there are roughly 2.5 million clones, approximately 90% of which are singletons. The chain carries TRBV9 and TRBJ1-1; TRBD1 aligns across 8 bases. The sample taken for sequencing was naive CD4+ T cells sorted from blood. As for subset: CD45RA+ positively selected. The sequence was collected from a man between 18 and 29 years old in good health. The CDR3 DNA is TGTGCCAGCAGCGTTGGGACCAGGGGGCCTTTAAACACTGAAGCTTTCTTT. Amino acids: CASSVGTRGPLNTEAFF.